The 14 T cell receptor beta chains listed next were all sequenced from one sample in a study of vaccination effects on CD4 cells after COVID-19. Peptide-pool stimulation followed by sequencing identified expanded antigen-specific CD4+ clonotypes in the ViraFEST assay. Subsequent to 10 days of culture, CD4+ T cells were isolated. This table comes from immunoSEQ multiplex PCR, and its TCRdb copy is limited to in-frame clones, with some not included. The sample includes approximately 82,000 clones, around 76% seen only once; the top ten take approximately 1.5%. These receptors have no known antigen. The sequenced sample was CD4+ T cells from PBMCs cultured with HCoV-229E spike peptides, obtained before COVID-19 vaccination. These receptors originate from a human donor who received a COVID-19 vaccine.

V gene TRBV7-9 combines with J gene TRBJ2-2; D is perhaps TRBD2 (6 bases). V lost 5 bases and J 4 bases, leaving 11 bases between the germline ends. Looked up from germline, CDR1 is SEHNR and CDR2 is FQNEAQ (reference sequence). The CDR3 sequence is 14 residues long. Here the CDR3 reads CASSGFGGTGELFF. DNA of the CDR3: TGTGCCAGCAGCGGATTCGGGGGCACCGGGGAGCTGTTTTTT. The full variable domain, in which reference TRBV7-9 and TRBJ2-2 provide the parts outside the CDR3, is DTGVSQNPRHKITKRGQNVTFRCDPISEHNRLYWYRQTLGQGPEFLTYFQNEAQLEKSRLLSDRFSAERPKGSFSTLEIQRTEQGDSAMYLCASSGFGGTGELFFGEGSRLTVL.

The V and J genes are TRBV11-2 and TRBJ2-3; D is unclear. CDR1 is SGHAT, CDR2 FQNNGV, per germline. The CDR3 loop spans 15 amino acids. The V gene lost 2 bases and the J gene lost 3 bases, with 12 bases spanning the gap. The chain's CDR3 is CASSLSPTSTDTQYF. CDR3 nucleotide sequence: TGTGCCAGCAGCTTAAGCCCGACAAGTACAGATACGCAGTATTTT. Variable domain in full (rest from reference TRBV11-2 and TRBJ2-3): EAGVAQSPRYKIIEKRQSVAFWCNPISGHATLYWYQQILGQGPKLLIQFQNNGVVDDSQLPKDRFSAERLKGVDSTLKIQPAKLEDSAVYLCASSLSPTSTDTQYFGPGTRLTVL.

V and J are TRBV5-4 and TRBJ2-1, with 8 bases fitting TRBD2. The ends lost 4 bases at V and 4 bases at J; junction bases unmatched: 10. The CDR3 has 16 amino acids. The germline V gene has CDR1 SGHNT and CDR2 YYREEE (reference sequence). The CDR3 reads CASSPSSGTRYNEQFF. CDR3 DNA: TGTGCCAGCAGCCCCTCCTCCGGGACTAGGTACAATGAGCAGTTCTTC.

The chain is built from TRBV5-5 and TRBJ2-4, with 7 positions matching TRBD2. The CDR3 consists of 14 residues. V dropped 1 base and J dropped 5; count of bases not matched to a gene: 3. CDR1 and CDR2 from the germline V gene are SGHKS and YYEKEE (reference sequence). DNA of the CDR3: TGTGCCAGCAGCTTGCTGGCGGGGGAAAACATTCAGTACTTC. Protein sequence: CASSLLAGENIQYF.

This chain uses TRBV10-1 with TRBJ2-2; D not resolved. V was trimmed by 6 bases and J by 1 base, leaving 6 bases between them. This CDR3 has 13 amino acids. Germline assignment: CDR1 WNHNN and CDR2 SYGVQD (reference sequence). The chain's CDR3 is CASRAKNTGELFF. The CDR3 DNA sequence: TGCGCCAGCAGGGCAAAGAACACCGGGGAGCTGTTTTTT.

The CDR3 loop is CASRSGTGNTEAFF. CDR3 bases: TGTGCCAGCAGATCCGGGACAGGGAACACTGAAGCTTTCTTT. This rearrangement joins TRBV6-5 to TRBJ1-1; 8 bases align to TRBD1. J was trimmed by 1 base and V by 6 bases; bases with no gene match: 4. Germline lookup yields CDR1 MNHEY and CDR2 SVGAGI. The CDR3 runs to 14 residues.

The chain employs TRBV2 and TRBJ2-2; 12 positions agree with TRBD1. The trim removed 10 bases at V and 6 bases at J, leaving 6 bases unmatched. Per the germline V gene, CDR1 is SNHLY and CDR2 is FYNNEI. The CDR3 length is 14 residues. The CDR3 spells CAIKGQGAPGELFF. The CDR3 nucleotides read TGTGCCATCAAGGGACAGGGGGCTCCCGGGGAGCTGTTTTTT.

Written as DNA, the CDR3 is TGTGCCAGCAGCCCGGGACAGGGCTATAATTCACCCCTCCACTTT. Protein sequence: CASSPGQGYNSPLHF. The chain has TRBV7-9 and TRBJ1-6; 9 bases match TRBD1. V lost 5 bases and J lost 3; bases outside the gene matches: 2. Germline V gene sequence: CDR1 SEHNR, CDR2 FQNEAQ (reference sequence). This CDR3 is 15 amino acids long.

The gene calls are TRBV9 and TRBJ1-1, with D hard to call. V was trimmed by 4 bases and J by 0 bases, leaving 10 bases between them. Germline CDR1 SGDLS, CDR2 YYNGEE. CDR3 length: 14 residues. CDR3 coding DNA: TGTGCCAGCAGCCTAACCCTATTGAACACTGAAGCTTTCTTT. Amino acid sequence: CASSLTLLNTEAFF.

This sequence joins TRBV27 and TRBJ2-3; possible D gene TRBD1, 5 bases. CDR3 size: 15 residues. V dropped 2 bases and J dropped 2 bases, with 11 bases sitting between them. Germline CDR1 MNHEY, CDR2 SMNVEV (reference sequence). CDR3 amino acids: CASSLRQLYTDTQYF. The CDR3 DNA sequence: TGTGCCAGCAGTTTAAGACAGCTGTACACAGATACGCAGTATTTT.

The chain couples TRBV30 to TRBJ2-1; the D gene is possibly TRBD2 (6 bases). Germline V lookup: CDR1 GTSNPN, CDR2 SVGIG (reference sequence). CDR3 length: 11 residues. Deletions cut 8 bases from V and 12 bases from J, with 17 bases between. The CDR3 reads CAGGVLGSQFF. The DNA of the CDR3 is TGTGCCGGAGGGGTTTTAGGGTCGCAGTTCTTC.

This chain connects TRBV12-3 or TRBV12-4 to TRBJ1-1; unclear D gene. V lost 2 bases, J lost 8 bases, and 12 bases lay in between. The CDR3 runs 13 residues. The CDR3 bases are TGTGCCAGCAGTTTAATTAAGGAAATGGAAGCTTTCTTT. Protein: CASSLIKEMEAFF.

V and J are TRBV3-1 (or the pseudogene TRBV3-2) and TRBJ1-2; the match to TRBD1 covers 8 bases. V trimming: 4 bases; J trimming: 8 bases; junction bases outside the gene matches: 6. Germline values: CDR1 LGHDT, CDR2 YNNKEL (reference sequence). This CDR3 has 13 residues. The CDR3, as DNA: TGTGCCAGCAGCCGGACCACAGGGGGGGGCTACACCTTC. Protein product: CASSRTTGGGYTF.

V gene TRBV10-3 combines with J gene TRBJ1-6, with TRBD1 matching 9 bases. There are 17 residues in the CDR3. CDR1 and CDR2 (germline): ENHRY, SYGVKD. After removal of 4 bases from V and 3 bases from J, the junction contained 7 bases not matched to a gene. The CDR3, as DNA: TGTGCCATCAGTGCCCGGACAGGGGATATCTATAATTCACCCCTCCACTTT. This translates into CAISARTGDIYNSPLHF.